The clone carrying this TCR beta chain was seen more than once but under ten times. Its target is unknown. This entry is derived from a study of T cells after yellow fever vaccination. For the study at large: Preparation of fractions with low cell numbers was performed using SMART-Seq v4 Ultra Low Input. Notes on the study in general: Compared with primary, the secondary response was weaker and peaked at day 5, not 15. The presence of abundant clonotypes contaminating from the bulk population was possible in FACS-sorted repertoires.

The TCR cDNA carried a universal primer site and UMIs from 5'RACE template switching. TCRdb recomputed calls from the 5' RACE reads with MiXCR, one row per CDR3 protein. Among a few hundred thousand distinct CDR3 sequences listed, 5.2% were seen once. The CDR3 is made up of 12 amino acids. V was pared by 3 bases and J by 7 bases, with 9 bases between. Germline values: CDR1 MDHEN, CDR2 SYDVKM. This receptor was identified in a man between 18 and 29 years old who received the YFV17D yellow fever vaccine. This chain connects TRBV28 to TRBJ1-2; no clear D. The sequencing used CD4+ T cells sorted from PBMCs, collected on the day of the yellow fever booster vaccination. CDR3 DNA sequence: TGTGCCAGCAGTTTGACGAACGGTGGCTACACCTTC. Its protein is CASSLTNGGYTF.